Presented here are 21 T cell receptor beta chains from one specimen sequenced in a study of cytomegalovirus exposure and HLA in healthy donors. 60 Vbeta and 13 Jbeta primers were used in PCR. Profiling relied on immunoSEQ multiplex PCR, and the TCRdb table lists in-frame clones only, not all of them. The sample comprises around 80,000 clones, about 78% of which are singletons, and 5.5% to 7.5% rests with the top ten. The sequencing input was PBMCs. The receptor source for this set is a man between 18 and 29 years old in good health and CMV-seropositive.

In its sample, this clone was seen a few times. This chain uses TRBV13 with TRBJ1-2; D ambiguous. V was cut by 5 bases and J by 7 bases, with 20 bases left in between. Germline V gene sequence: CDR1 PRHDT, CDR2 FYEKMQ (reference sequence). The CDR3 extends over 15 amino acids. CDR3 DNA sequence: TGTGCCAGCAGCGTTACCTCGGGGTCTCGGCGTGGCTACACCTTC. As protein: CASSVTSGSRRGYTF.

V is TRBV10-3 and J is TRBJ1-1; no reliable D call. CDR1 is ENHRY, CDR2 SYGVKD, per germline. With 0 bases removed from V and 1 base from J, the gap between germline ends came to 21 bases. This CDR3 comprises 19 residues. In DNA form, the CDR3 reads TGTGCCATCAGTGAGTCCATGGTTCTTGTGGGCATCAAGAACACTGAAGCTTTCTTT. This codes for CAISESMVLVGIKNTEAFF.

The chain has TRBV7-2 and TRBJ1-4; D is possibly TRBD1 (5 bases). The CDR3 totals 15 residues. From germline, CDR1 is SGHTA and CDR2 FQGNSA. Trimming took 5 bases from V and 8 from J, leaving 18 bases between them. The CDR3 protein is CASSPRPPRGEKLFF. CDR3 coding DNA: TGTGCCAGCAGCCCAAGGCCTCCCCGGGGGGAAAAACTGTTTTTT.

The V and J genes are TRBV5-1 and TRBJ2-1, with D possibly matching TRBD1 (6 bases). Per the germline V gene, CDR1 is SGHRS and CDR2 is YFSETQ. The CDR3 extends over 12 amino acids. Between the trimmed V and J ends, which lost 4 bases and 6 bases, there was a span of 8 bases. CDR3 nucleotide sequence: TGCGCCAGCAGCGGACAGTTCAATGAGCAGTTCTTC. Translated, it gives CASSGQFNEQFF.

The chain carries TRBV4-1 and TRBJ1-5; tentative D call: TRBD1 (5 bases). CDR1 is MGHRA and CDR2 is YSYEKL in the germline V gene. Trimming shortened V by 3 bases and J by 7 bases, and 10 bases separated the two germline ends. The CDR3 sequence is 13 residues long. CDR3 residues: CASSHGGNQPQHF. CDR3 coding DNA: TGCGCCAGCAGCCACGGGGGGAACCAGCCCCAGCATTTT.

This sequence joins TRBV13 and TRBJ2-1; D perhaps matches TRBD2 (6 bases). V lost 3 bases and J 7 bases, leaving 10 bases between the germline ends. Germline CDR1 and CDR2: PRHDT and FYEKMQ (reference sequence). The length of the CDR3 is 13 residues. The CDR3, as DNA: TGTGCCAGCAGCTTGACTAGAAGAAATGAGCAGTTCTTC. The encoded protein is CASSLTRRNEQFF.

CDR3 DNA: TGTGCCAGCAGCGTAGGAGCGGGGATGCTTGAGACCCAGTACTTC. Residues: CASSVGAGMLETQYF. The chain combines TRBV9 with TRBJ2-5, with 7 bases matching TRBD2. The CDR3 loop spans 15 amino acids. V was pared by 0 bases and J by 5 bases, with 7 bases of the junction left unmatched. The germline V gene encodes CDR1 SGDLS and CDR2 YYNGEE.

The chain joins TRBV5-1 to TRBJ2-1; perhaps TRBD2 as D (5 bases). Germline lookup yields CDR1 SGHRS and CDR2 YFSETQ. The V gene lost 3 bases and the J gene lost 9 bases, with 10 bases spanning the gap. This CDR3 region has 12 residues. CDR3 sequence: CASSSLVTEQFF. In DNA, the CDR3 is TGCGCCAGCAGCTCACTAGTTACTGAGCAGTTCTTC.

The V call is TRBV4-1, the J call TRBJ2-4, with D perhaps matching TRBD1 (6 bases). The CDR3 totals 17 residues. Trimming shortened V by 4 bases and J by 0 bases, and 16 bases separated the two germline ends. Germline values: CDR1 MGHRA, CDR2 YSYEKL. The CDR3 spells CASSLLPGQIAKNIQYF. The CDR3 coding sequence is TGCGCCAGCAGCCTTCTTCCGGGACAAATAGCCAAAAACATTCAGTACTTC.

The V gene is TRBV7-3, the J gene TRBJ2-1; 7 bases map to TRBD2. CDR1 SGHTA and CDR2 FQGTGA come from the germline V gene. V lost 5 bases and J lost 7; bases outside the gene matches: 8. This CDR3 is 14 amino acids long. This chain's CDR3 is CASSLSAGPNEQFF. CDR3 bases: TGTGCCAGCAGCCTTTCAGCGGGACCAAATGAGCAGTTCTTC.

The CDR3 protein is CASSQFRETQYF. CDR3 in DNA: TGTGCCAGCAGCCAATTCCGTGAGACCCAGTACTTC. This chain uses TRBV14 with TRBJ2-5; D not certain. Between the trimmed V and J ends, which lost 2 bases and 5 bases, there was a span of 6 bases. This CDR3 spans 12 amino acids. The V gene's germline CDR1 is SGHDN and CDR2 FVKESK. Full variable domain (rest looked up from reference TRBV14 and TRBJ2-5): EAGVTQFPSHSVIEKGQTVTLRCDPISGHDNLYWYRRVMGKEIKFLLHFVKESKQDESGMPNNRFLAERTGGTYSTLKVQPAELEDSGVYFCASSQFRETQYFGPGTRLLVL.

This chain uses TRBV2 with TRBJ2-3; 8 bases fit TRBD2. The CDR3 runs 16 residues. Germline loops: CDR1 SNHLY, CDR2 FYNNEI. Trimming at V came to 3 bases and at J to 0 bases, leaving 5 bases not matched to a gene. CDR3 nucleotides: TGTGCCAGCAGTGATAGGACTAGCATAAGCACAGATACGCAGTATTTT. Protein product: CASSDRTSISTDTQYF.

The chain combines TRBV5-6 with TRBJ1-2; D is undetermined. The CDR3 is made up of 14 amino acids. Trimming cost V 6 bases and J 2 bases, with 14 bases left between them. Germline CDR1 and CDR2: SGHDT and YYEEEE. As DNA, the CDR3 is TGTGCCAGCACCCGGACGGGAGTCAACTATGGCTACACCTTC. This codes for CASTRTGVNYGYTF.

Sample share makes this clone medium-sized. This chain connects TRBV7-9 to TRBJ1-1; no reliable D call. Trimming took 4 bases from V and 8 from J, leaving 8 bases between them. CDR3 length: 11 amino acids. The germline gives CDR1 SEHNR, CDR2 FQNEAQ (reference sequence). The CDR3 protein is CASSSSLEAFF. The CDR3 DNA follows: TGTGCCAGCAGCTCTAGCTTAGAAGCTTTCTTT.

This chain links TRBV7-9 with TRBJ2-1, with 7 bases lining up with TRBD2. Germline-derived CDR1 and CDR2 are SEHNR and FQNEAQ (reference sequence). The CDR3 is 14 amino acids. Germline trimming cut 8 bases from V and 0 bases from J; bases unmatched to any gene: 4. CDR3 region: CASGRGSSYNEQFF. The CDR3 DNA follows: TGTGCCAGCGGGCGGGGGAGCTCCTACAATGAGCAGTTCTTC. The full variable domain, completed using reference TRBV7-9 and TRBJ2-1, is DTGVSQNPRHKITKRGQNVTFRCDPISEHNRLYWYRQTLGQGPEFLTYFQNEAQLEKSRLLSDRFSAERPKGSFSTLEIQRTEQGDSAMYLCASGRGSSYNEQFFGPGTRLTVL.

CDR3 protein: CASAPASGKAKNIQYF. The DNA of the CDR3 is TGTGCCTCGGCCCCCGCCAGCGGGAAGGCCAAAAACATTCAGTACTTC. The V call is TRBV6-6, the J call TRBJ2-4; 7 bases are a match to TRBD2. The CDR3 has 16 residues. Trimming removed 11 bases from V and 1 base from J; junction bases left unmatched: 14. Germline CDR1 reads MNHNY; CDR2 reads SVGAGI (reference sequence).

The chain is built from TRBV28 and TRBJ1-4; 7 nucleotides line up with TRBD1. With V trimmed by 6 bases and J by 0 bases, 7 bases remained unmatched. This CDR3 has 16 amino acids. Germline CDR1 reads MDHEN; CDR2 reads SYDVKM. The CDR3 reads CASSQQGSPTNEKLFF. The CDR3 DNA sequence: TGTGCCAGCAGCCAACAGGGGTCACCAACTAATGAAAAACTGTTTTTT. The full variable domain, its missing parts supplied by reference TRBV28 and TRBJ1-4, is DVKVTQSSRYLVKRTGEKVFLECVQDMDHENMFWYRQDPGLGLRLIYFSYDVKMKEKGDIPEGYSVSREKKERFSLILESASTNQTSMYLCASSQQGSPTNEKLFFGSGTQLSVL.

V is TRBV10-1 and J is TRBJ1-1, with D possibly being TRBD1 (6 bases). Trimming left V 5 bases short and J 1 base short, with 14 bases between. Germline assignment: CDR1 WNHNN and CDR2 SYGVQD (reference sequence). The CDR3 is made up of 15 amino acids. CDR3 in DNA: TGCGCCAGCAGTAAATACAGGGAGGGGAACACTGAAGCTTTCTTT. Amino acids: CASSKYREGNTEAFF.

This sequence joins TRBV6-5 and TRBJ2-7; D is unresolved. This CDR3 spans 12 amino acids. Germline-derived CDR1 and CDR2 are MNHEY and SVGAGI. The V end lost 10 bases, the J end lost 4 bases, and 14 bases lay between the germline ends. The CDR3 nucleotides read TGTGCCACCCGAGACATAGAGTACGAGCAGTACTTC. This sequence encodes CATRDIEYEQYF.

There are a few counts of this clone. This rearrangement joins TRBV2 to TRBJ1-1, with D perhaps matching TRBD1 (5 bases). The CDR3 consists of 14 residues. Between the trimmed V and J ends, which lost 5 bases and 2 bases, there was a span of 12 bases. CDR1 and CDR2 (germline): SNHLY, FYNNEI. The CDR3 DNA reads TGTGCCAGCAGTCTCCGACAGACTAACACTGAAGCTTTCTTT. This codes for CASSLRQTNTEAFF.

This rearrangement joins TRBV6-6 to TRBJ2-2; the match to TRBD2 covers 14 bases. The CDR3 has 16 amino acids. Looked up from germline, CDR1 is MNHNY and CDR2 is SVGAGI (reference sequence). The J segment lost 6 bases and the V segment lost 4 bases, leaving 4 bases of the junction unmatched. CDR3 sequence: CASSSPGLAGAGELFF. In nucleotides, the CDR3 is TGTGCCAGCAGTTCCCCGGGACTAGCGGGAGCCGGGGAGCTGTTTTTT.